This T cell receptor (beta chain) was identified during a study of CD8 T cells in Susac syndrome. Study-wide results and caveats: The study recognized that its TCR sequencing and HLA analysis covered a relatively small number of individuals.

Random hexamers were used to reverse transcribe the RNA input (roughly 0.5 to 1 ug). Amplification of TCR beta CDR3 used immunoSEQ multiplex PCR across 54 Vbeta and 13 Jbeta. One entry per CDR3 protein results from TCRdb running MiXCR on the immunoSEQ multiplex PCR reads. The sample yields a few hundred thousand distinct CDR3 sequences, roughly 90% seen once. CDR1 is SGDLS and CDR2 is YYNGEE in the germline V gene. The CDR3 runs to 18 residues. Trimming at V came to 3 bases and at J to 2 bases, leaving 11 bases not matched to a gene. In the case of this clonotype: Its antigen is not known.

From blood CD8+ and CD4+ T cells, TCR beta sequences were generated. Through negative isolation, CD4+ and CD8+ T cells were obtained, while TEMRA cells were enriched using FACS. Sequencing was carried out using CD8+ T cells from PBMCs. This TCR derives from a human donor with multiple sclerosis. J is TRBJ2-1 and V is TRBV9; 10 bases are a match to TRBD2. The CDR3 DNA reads TGTGCCAGCAGCGCGCCCCTGACTAGCGGGCGGACCTACAATGAGCAGTTCTTC. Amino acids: CASSAPLTSGRTYNEQFF.